This entry describes one T cell receptor (beta chain). The PCR made use of 60 Vbeta and 13 Jbeta primers. This table comes from immunoSEQ multiplex PCR, and its TCRdb copy is limited to in-frame clones, with some not included. The table has about 170,000 clones, approximately 80% seen once. There are 13 residues in the CDR3. Germline V gene lookup returns CDR1 SQVTM and CDR2 ANQGSEA. Germline trimming cut 5 bases from V and 1 base from J; bases unmatched to any gene: 3. The sample comes from a study of cytomegalovirus exposure and HLA in healthy donors. Sequencing input: PBMCs. The receptor was isolated from a male donor in good health and CMV-seronegative. The V gene is TRBV29-1, the J gene TRBJ1-1; 8 bases agree with TRBD1. The CDR3 reads CSVQGARNTEAFF. The CDR3 DNA reads as TGCAGCGTTCAGGGGGCGCGGAACACTGAAGCTTTCTTT.